The 32 T cell receptor beta chains presented below share a single source sample, sequenced in a study of neurological immune-mediated disorders. TCRdb ran MiXCR on the 5' RACE reads and lists one entry per CDR3 protein. The profile shows under 60,000 distinct CDR3 sequences, about 25% of them singletons. Sequencing was carried out using PBMCs. These receptors came from a woman in her seventies in good health.

There are many counts of this clonotype. The chain recombines TRBV14 with TRBJ2-1; TRBD2 is a possible D gene (6 bases). The V gene's germline CDR1 is SGHDN and CDR2 FVKESK. Trimming shortened V by 4 bases and J by 3 bases, and 13 bases separated the two germline ends. This CDR3 has 15 amino acids. This chain's CDR3 is CASSPAGRIYNEQFF. The CDR3 nucleotides read TGTGCCAGCAGCCCCGCAGGGAGGATCTACAATGAGCAGTTCTTC.

Ten or more counts support this clonotype. V gene TRBV5-1 combines with J gene TRBJ2-2; no clear D gene. Trimming took 1 base from V and 0 from J, leaving 7 bases between them. Germline lookup yields CDR1 SGHRS and CDR2 YFSETQ. The CDR3 runs to 15 residues. Here the CDR3 reads CASSLTLANTGELFF. The CDR3 DNA is TGCGCCAGCAGCTTGACACTGGCGAACACCGGGGAGCTGTTTTTT.

The chain joins TRBV20-1 to TRBJ1-1; D is unresolved. Trimming shortened V by 5 bases and J by 5 bases, and 15 bases separated the two germline ends. The CDR3 runs to 13 residues. Germline assignment: CDR1 DFQATT and CDR2 SNEGSKA (reference sequence). The CDR3 reads CSACGHGGTEAFF. CDR3 in DNA: TGCAGTGCTTGCGGGCACGGCGGAACTGAAGCTTTCTTT.

This clonotype occurred once. This chain links TRBV28 with TRBJ2-3; 10 bases match TRBD2. CDR1 and CDR2 from the germline V gene are MDHEN and SYDVKM. Losses at the gene ends were 2 bases for V and 5 bases for J; bases not matched to a gene: 7. The CDR3 consists of 16 residues. Here the CDR3 reads CASSLGRASGGDTQYF. The CDR3 DNA is TGTGCCAGCAGTTTAGGACGGGCTAGCGGGGGAGATACGCAGTATTTT. Variable domain in full (rest from reference TRBV28 and TRBJ2-3): DVKVTQSSRYLVKRTGEKVFLECVQDMDHENMFWYRQDPGLGLRLIYFSYDVKMKEKGDIPEGYSVSREKKERFSLILESASTNQTSMYLCASSLGRASGGDTQYFGPGTRLTVL.

The J gene is TRBJ1-1, the V gene TRBV15; D unresolved. The V gene lost 0 bases and the J gene lost 1 base, with 9 bases spanning the gap. This CDR3 is 15 amino acids long. Germline-derived CDR1 and CDR2 are LNHNV and YYDKDF (reference sequence). The CDR3 DNA is TGTGCCACCAGCAGAGATCACAGTCAGAACACTGAAGCTTTCTTT. This encodes CATSRDHSQNTEAFF.

The chain couples TRBV24-1 to TRBJ2-7; 8 bases align to TRBD1. Germline CDR1 and CDR2: KGHDR and SFDVKD. V shed 4 bases and J 4 bases; nucleotides not matched to a gene: 11. This CDR3 comprises 16 residues. The CDR3 sequence: CATSDPGGQGSYEQYF. The CDR3, as DNA: TGTGCCACCAGTGACCCCGGTGGACAGGGCTCGTACGAGCAGTACTTC.

This clonotype was found many times. The chain couples TRBV10-3 to TRBJ1-4, with a weak D call TRBD1 (6 bases). CDR3 size: 18 residues. Germline assignment: CDR1 ENHRY and CDR2 SYGVKD. Trimming left V 8 bases short and J 0 bases short, with 22 bases between. CDR3 residues: CAIAQRLGAMTTNEKLFF. The CDR3 coding sequence is TGTGCCATCGCCCAGCGGTTGGGGGCAATGACAACTAATGAAAAACTGTTTTTT.

This clonotype appeared many times. The chain uses TRBV5-1 and TRBJ2-3, with 8 bases matching TRBD2. The ends lost 2 bases at V and 4 bases at J; junction bases unmatched: 6. This CDR3 is 15 amino acids long. The germline V gene encodes CDR1 SGHRS and CDR2 YFSETQ. The chain's CDR3 is CASSFWRGDADTQYF. As DNA, the CDR3 is TGCGCCAGCAGCTTCTGGCGGGGGGACGCAGATACGCAGTATTTT.

This clonotype appeared once. V and J are TRBV5-4 and TRBJ2-7; either TRBD1 or TRBD2 may supply D (5 bases each). Trimming stripped 0 bases from V and 2 bases from J, with 9 bases between. CDR3 length equals 14 residues. Germline V lookup: CDR1 SGHNT, CDR2 YYREEE (reference sequence). The DNA of the CDR3 is TGTGCCAGCAGCTTGGGGGGGACCACCTACGAGCAGTACTTC. It translates to CASSLGGTTYEQYF.

This clonotype turned up a few times. The CDR3 reads CASRQAGNTYNEQFF. The CDR3 region has the DNA TGTGCCAGCAGACAAGCGGGAAATACTTACAATGAGCAGTTCTTC. The chain joins TRBV27 to TRBJ2-1; 7 bases line up with TRBD2. The junction had 9 bases not matched to a gene; V was cut back by 6 bases and J by 4 bases. CDR1 and CDR2 from the germline V gene are MNHEY and SMNVEV (reference sequence). The CDR3 contains 15 residues.

Many counts were recorded for this clonotype. The rearrangement links TRBV20-1 to TRBJ1-5, with 7 nucleotides matching TRBD1. Per germline, CDR1 DFQATT and CDR2 SNEGSKA (reference sequence). CDR3 length: 13 amino acids. Trimming removed 1 base from V and 7 bases from J; junction bases left unmatched: 4. The CDR3: CSARVPGGQPQHF. CDR3 DNA sequence: TGCAGTGCTAGAGTCCCAGGGGGACAGCCCCAGCATTTT.

Ten or more counts support this clonotype. V gene TRBV28 combines with J gene TRBJ2-1; 12 bases are a match to TRBD2. This CDR3 spans 15 amino acids. J was trimmed by 7 bases and V by 7 bases; bases with no gene match: 8. The V gene's germline CDR1 is MDHEN and CDR2 SYDVKM. The CDR3 loop reads CASTTITSGRNEQFF. CDR3 bases: TGTGCCAGCACCACTATTACTAGCGGGAGGAATGAGCAGTTCTTC.

This clonotype was counted many times. The chain combines TRBV28 with TRBJ1-5; D gene unclear. The germline gives CDR1 MDHEN, CDR2 SYDVKM. V dropped 8 bases and J dropped 4 bases, with 15 bases sitting between them. The CDR3 totals 14 residues. CDR3 coding DNA: TGTGCCAGCCACGGGCCCTTCGGAAATCAGCCCCAGCATTTT. Translation gives CASHGPFGNQPQHF.

This chain connects TRBV7-9 to TRBJ2-5, with D uncertain. CDR3 length equals 12 residues. The V end lost 2 bases, the J end lost 6 bases, and 7 bases lay between the germline ends. CDR1 and CDR2 from the germline V gene are SEHNR and FQNEAQ (reference sequence). The CDR3 spells CASSLYFQTQYF. In nucleotides, the CDR3 is TGTGCCAGCAGCTTATACTTCCAGACCCAGTACTTC.

The table lists this clonotype with many counts. The chain employs TRBV7-9 and TRBJ2-5, with 7 bases fitting TRBD1. This CDR3 is 14 amino acids long. Germline CDR1 SEHNR, CDR2 FQNEAQ (reference sequence). V was pared by 8 bases and J by 5 bases, with 11 bases of the junction left unmatched. CDR3: CASGDSSVRETQYF. The CDR3 nucleotides read TGTGCCAGCGGGGACAGCTCCGTTCGGGAGACCCAGTACTTC.

The rearrangement uses TRBV30 and TRBJ2-2, with a tentative D call TRBD2 (6 bases). CDR3 size: 13 residues. Trimming stripped 3 bases from V and 6 bases from J, with 11 bases between. Looked up from germline, CDR1 is GTSNPN and CDR2 is SVGIG (reference sequence). CDR3 DNA: TGTGCCTGGAGGGGGGGTTGGTCCGGGGAGCTGTTTTTT. This translates into CAWRGGWSGELFF.

To note about this clonotype: A read error is possible here, since a much larger clone lies one base away. The chain links TRBV3-1 to TRBJ2-3, with D uncertain. Germline V lookup: CDR1 LGHDT, CDR2 YNNKEL (reference sequence). This CDR3 spans 14 amino acids. In DNA form, the CDR3 reads TGTGCCAGCAACCAAGCCAGGAGCACAGATACGCAGTATTTT. This codes for CASNQARSTDTQYF.

In this sample, this clonotype turned up a few times. One junction end does not reproduce the germline sequence, and a read error may be involved. The V gene is TRBV12-3 or TRBV12-4, the J gene TRBJ2-7; 7 bases line up with TRBD1. This CDR3 is 12 amino acids long. The CDR3 region has the DNA TGTGCCAGCAGTTCAAGACCGGGACAGCCCATCTTC. This sequence encodes CASSSRPGQPIF.

The chain carries TRBV14 and TRBJ1-1, with D possibly being TRBD1 (5 bases). The length of the CDR3 is 17 residues. The V and J ends lost 4 bases and 0 bases respectively, with 18 bases between them. The V gene's germline CDR1 is SGHDN and CDR2 FVKESK. The CDR3 nucleotides are TGTGCCAGCAGCCCAGAGGGGCTACGGAGTATGAACACTGAAGCTTTCTTT. Translation gives CASSPEGLRSMNTEAFF. Using reference TRBV14 and TRBJ1-1 for the parts outside the CDR3, the full variable domain is EAGVTQFPSHSVIEKGQTVTLRCDPISGHDNLYWYRRVMGKEIKFLLHFVKESKQDESGMPNNRFLAERTGGTYSTLKVQPAELEDSGVYFCASSPEGLRSMNTEAFFGQGTRLTVV.

A remark on this clonotype: With a much larger clone just one base away, this may be a read error. This rearrangement joins TRBV28 to TRBJ2-7, with a weak D call TRBD2 (5 bases). Germline loops: CDR1 MDHEN, CDR2 SYDVKM. This CDR3 contains 13 residues. V was pared by 6 bases and J by 3 bases, with 12 bases between. CDR3 protein: CASRRTLHYEQYF. CDR3 nucleotide sequence: TGTGCCAGCAGGCGGACTCTTCACTACGAGCAGTACTTC.

This clonotype was seen repeatedly, ten times or more. V gene TRBV5-1 combines with J gene TRBJ2-3; a possible D gene is TRBD2 (5 bases). This CDR3 has 13 amino acids. V gave up 6 bases and J gave up 5 bases, with 13 bases separating them. CDR1 and CDR2 from the germline V gene are SGHRS and YFSETQ. The CDR3 protein is CASMAPGEDTQYF. The CDR3 nucleotides read TGCGCCAGCATGGCGCCCGGGGAAGATACGCAGTATTTT.

Notes on this clonotype: A much larger clone sits a single nucleotide away, making a read error possible. The gene calls are TRBV6-6 and TRBJ2-3; 7 nucleotides agree with TRBD1. The CDR3 extends over 15 amino acids. Germline CDR1 reads MNHNY; CDR2 reads SVGAGI (reference sequence). The V segment lost 4 bases and the J segment 4 bases; nucleotides outside the gene matches: 8. CDR3 region: CASSSGTVGADTQYF. DNA for the CDR3: TGTGCCAGCAGTTCCGGGACAGTGGGCGCAGATACGCAGTATTTT.

The chain has TRBV4-2 and TRBJ2-7, with 7 nucleotides matching TRBD2. Losses at the gene ends were 4 bases for V and 0 bases for J; bases not matched to a gene: 6. In germline, CDR1 is LGHNA, CDR2 YNFKEQ. The CDR3 runs 15 residues. The CDR3 region is CASSLTSESSYEQYF. The CDR3 nucleotides are TGTGCCAGCAGCCTTACTAGCGAGAGCTCCTACGAGCAGTACTTC.

This clonotype was picked up many times. The genes are TRBV28 and TRBJ2-1; 7 bases are shared with TRBD2. This CDR3 has 15 amino acids. V trimming: 5 bases; J trimming: 4 bases; junction bases outside the gene matches: 8. Germline values: CDR1 MDHEN, CDR2 SYDVKM. The CDR3 nucleotides read TGTGCCAGCAGTGAGAGCGGGAATCGATACAATGAGCAGTTCTTC. This codes for CASSESGNRYNEQFF.

V usage is TRBV4-3 and J usage is TRBJ2-3; D gene ambiguous. There are 17 residues in the CDR3. CDR1 LGHNA and CDR2 YSLEER come from the germline V gene. The V end lost 2 bases, the J end lost 0 bases, and 15 bases lay between the germline ends. CDR3 sequence reads: CASSQHYRAASTDTQYF. DNA of the CDR3: TGCGCCAGCAGCCAACATTATCGGGCAGCTAGCACAGATACGCAGTATTTT.

There are many counts of this clonotype. The V and J genes are TRBV5-6 and TRBJ2-1; 7 nucleotides agree with TRBD1. Germline CDR1 and CDR2: SGHDT and YYEEEE. After removal of 4 bases from V and 7 bases from J, the junction contained 11 bases not matched to a gene. The length of the CDR3 is 15 residues. CDR3 region: CASSPPHRGVNEQFF. The CDR3 nucleotides read TGTGCCAGCAGCCCGCCCCACAGGGGAGTGAATGAGCAGTTCTTC.

In this sample, this clonotype turned up many times. This chain connects TRBV20-1 to TRBJ2-3, with D possibly TRBD2 on 6 matching bases. Germline-derived CDR1 and CDR2 are DFQATT and SNEGSKA (reference sequence). This CDR3 is built from 14 residues. The chain's CDR3 is CSLGWGGATDTQYF. The CDR3 bases are TGCTCCCTAGGATGGGGCGGGGCCACAGATACGCAGTATTTT.

This clonotype was counted many times. The chain carries TRBV5-1 and TRBJ2-1; the D is unclear. Trimming removed 0 bases from V and 4 bases from J, with 8 bases in between. This CDR3 region has 14 residues. The germline V gene encodes CDR1 SGHRS and CDR2 YFSETQ. CDR3 coding DNA: TGCGCCAGCAGCTTGGGCGGCCGATACAATGAGCAGTTCTTC. This codes for CASSLGGRYNEQFF.

This clonotype was seen many times. The chain combines TRBV5-1 with TRBJ2-7; 7 bases map to TRBD1. In germline, CDR1 is SGHRS, CDR2 YFSETQ. The CDR3 has 15 residues. The J segment lost 2 bases and the V segment lost 4 bases, leaving 9 bases of the junction unmatched. The CDR3 region has the DNA TGCGCCAGCAGCCCCGGACAGGCATTCCCCTACGAGCAGTACTTC. This codes for CASSPGQAFPYEQYF.

This clonotype came up many times. The chain recombines TRBV14 with TRBJ2-5, with no clear D. V was pared by 8 bases and J by 5 bases, with 12 bases between. Germline CDR1 SGHDN, CDR2 FVKESK. The length of the CDR3 is 12 residues. CDR3 DNA: TGTGCCAGCGGAAGAACCCCGGAGACCCAGTACTTC. Translated: CASGRTPETQYF.

This clonotype was found many times. The J gene is TRBJ2-7, the V gene TRBV12-3 or TRBV12-4; 8 bases match TRBD1. This CDR3 spans 15 amino acids. V gave up 4 bases and J gave up 1 base; unmatched junction bases: 6. CDR3 in DNA: TGTGCCAGCAGTTCCACCGGGACAGGATCCTACGAGCAGTACTTC. It specifies CASSSTGTGSYEQYF.

There are many counts of this clonotype. This chain joins TRBV11-2 and TRBJ2-2; 9 bases match TRBD1. The germline CDR1 and CDR2 sequences are SGHAT and FQNNGV. Trimming took 5 bases from V and 2 from J; bases not matched to a gene: 6. The CDR3 runs 16 residues. CDR3 region: CASSAQGAVNTGELFF. The CDR3 DNA reads TGTGCCAGCAGCGCACAGGGGGCAGTAAACACCGGGGAGCTGTTTTTT. Full variable domain (remainder filled in from reference TRBV11-2 and TRBJ2-2): EAGVAQSPRYKIIEKRQSVAFWCNPISGHATLYWYQQILGQGPKLLIQFQNNGVVDDSQLPKDRFSAERLKGVDSTLKIQPAKLEDSAVYLCASSAQGAVNTGELFFGEGSRLTVL.